This paragraph reports one T cell receptor beta chain. The antigen remains undetermined. The data were taken from a study of T cell responses to AZD1222 COVID-19 vaccine. Profiled with immunoSEQ multiplex PCR; TCRdb holds only in-frame clones, not every one. The data contain tens of thousands of clones, roughly 87% of them seen just once; the ten biggest clones take up about 40%. V lost 0 bases to trimming and J lost 4 bases, with 6 bases between them. The germline V gene encodes CDR1 MNHEY and CDR2 SMNVEV (reference sequence). This CDR3 has 13 residues. Study-level results: Baseline serology detected seropositivity in only a handful of AZD1222 recipients. Increases in Spike-specific TCR breadth and depth were seen after two AZD1222 doses. Donors were largely white British and mainly female; clonal diversity was possibly underestimated.

The chain couples TRBV27 to TRBJ1-2, with D hard to call. The source of this sequence is an adult who received the AZD1222 COVID-19 vaccine. The source material was peripheral blood, sampled 28 days after the second AZD1222 dose. DNA for the CDR3: TGTGCCAGCAGTTTATCCCCGGCCTATGGCTACACCTTC. Amino acids: CASSLSPAYGYTF.